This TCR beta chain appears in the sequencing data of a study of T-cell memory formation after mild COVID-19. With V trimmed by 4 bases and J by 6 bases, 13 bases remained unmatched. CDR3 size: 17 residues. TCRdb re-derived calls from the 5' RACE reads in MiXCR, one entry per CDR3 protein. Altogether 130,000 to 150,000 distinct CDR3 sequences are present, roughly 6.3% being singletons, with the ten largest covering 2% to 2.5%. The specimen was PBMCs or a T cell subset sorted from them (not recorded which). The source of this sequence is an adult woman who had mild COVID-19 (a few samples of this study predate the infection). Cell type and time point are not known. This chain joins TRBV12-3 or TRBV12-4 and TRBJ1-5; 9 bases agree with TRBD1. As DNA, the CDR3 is TGTGCCAGCAGTTCAACCGGGACAGGGAAATCCGTTCAGCCCCAGCATTTT. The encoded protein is CASSSTGTGKSVQPQHF.